This T cell receptor (beta chain) was captured by sequencing in a study of cytomegalovirus exposure and HLA in healthy donors. The PCR contained 60 Vbeta and 13 Jbeta primers. The assay was immunoSEQ multiplex PCR, and TCRdb's table has in-frame clones only and misses some. The table shows roughly 150,000 clones, with about 80% occurring only once. Germline-derived CDR1 and CDR2 are SGHAT and FQNNGV. The CDR3 loop spans 15 amino acids. Losses at the gene ends were 5 bases for V and 7 bases for J; bases not matched to a gene: 5. The chain links TRBV11-2 to TRBJ2-1; 13 bases are a match to TRBD2. The source of this sequence is a woman aged 45-59 years in good health and CMV-seropositive. Sequencing input: PBMCs. The CDR3 coding sequence is TGTGCCAGCAGCCGGACTAGCGGGGGACCGAATGAGCAGTTCTTC. Protein sequence: CASSRTSGGPNEQFF. Filled out from reference TRBV11-2 and TRBJ2-1, the complete variable domain reads EAGVAQSPRYKIIEKRQSVAFWCNPISGHATLYWYQQILGQGPKLLIQFQNNGVVDDSQLPKDRFSAERLKGVDSTLKIQPAKLEDSAVYLCASSRTSGGPNEQFFGPGTRLTVL.